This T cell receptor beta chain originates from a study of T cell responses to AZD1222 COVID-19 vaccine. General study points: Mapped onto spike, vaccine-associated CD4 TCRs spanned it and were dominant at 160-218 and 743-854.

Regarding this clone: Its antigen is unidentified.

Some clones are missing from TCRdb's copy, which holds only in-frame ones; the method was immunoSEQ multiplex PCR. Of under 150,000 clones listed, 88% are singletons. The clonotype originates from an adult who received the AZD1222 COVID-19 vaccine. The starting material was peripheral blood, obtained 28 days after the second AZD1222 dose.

The CDR3 loop is CASSDRGSEAFF. CDR3 DNA sequence: TGTGCCAGCTCCGATCGGGGATCTGAAGCTTTCTTT. This chain joins TRBV7-9 and TRBJ1-1; no clear D. Germline lookup yields CDR1 SEHNR and CDR2 FQNEAQ (reference sequence). The length of the CDR3 is 12 residues. V shed 8 bases and J shed 6 bases, with 13 bases lying between them.